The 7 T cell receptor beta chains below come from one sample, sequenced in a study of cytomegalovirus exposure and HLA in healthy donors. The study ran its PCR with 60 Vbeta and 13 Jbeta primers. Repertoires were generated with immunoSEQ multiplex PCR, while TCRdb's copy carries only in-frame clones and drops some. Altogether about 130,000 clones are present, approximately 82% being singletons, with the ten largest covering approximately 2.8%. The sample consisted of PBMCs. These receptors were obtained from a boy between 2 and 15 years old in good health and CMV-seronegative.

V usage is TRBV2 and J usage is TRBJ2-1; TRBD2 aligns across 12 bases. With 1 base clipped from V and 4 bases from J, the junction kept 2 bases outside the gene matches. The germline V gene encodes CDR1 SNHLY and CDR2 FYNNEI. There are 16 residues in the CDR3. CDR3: CASSEGLAGGYNEQFF. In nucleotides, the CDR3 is TGTGCCAGCAGTGAAGGGCTAGCGGGAGGGTACAATGAGCAGTTCTTC.

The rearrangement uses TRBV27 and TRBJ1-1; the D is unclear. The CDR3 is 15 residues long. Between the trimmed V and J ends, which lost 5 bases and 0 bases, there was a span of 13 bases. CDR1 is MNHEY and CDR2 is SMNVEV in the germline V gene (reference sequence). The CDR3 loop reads CASSTIEGVNTEAFF. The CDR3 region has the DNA TGTGCCAGCAGTACCATCGAGGGAGTGAACACTGAAGCTTTCTTT.

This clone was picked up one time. CDR3 DNA: TGTGCCCGAGGGACAGGGGGCAGCTATGGCTACACCTTC. This gives the protein CARGTGGSYGYTF. The V call is TRBV6-4, the J call TRBJ1-2; 12 nucleotides line up with TRBD1. The CDR3 runs to 13 residues. CDR1 and CDR2 (germline): MRHNA, SNTAGT. V lost 11 bases and J lost 4; bases outside the gene matches: 5.

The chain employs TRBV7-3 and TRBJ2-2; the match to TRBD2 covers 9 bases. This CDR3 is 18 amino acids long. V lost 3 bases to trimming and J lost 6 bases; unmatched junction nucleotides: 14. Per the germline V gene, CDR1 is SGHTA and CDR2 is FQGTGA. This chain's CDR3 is CASSLGVRGRASAGELFF. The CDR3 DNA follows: TGTGCCAGCAGCTTGGGTGTTCGCGGGAGGGCCAGTGCCGGGGAGCTGTTTTTT.

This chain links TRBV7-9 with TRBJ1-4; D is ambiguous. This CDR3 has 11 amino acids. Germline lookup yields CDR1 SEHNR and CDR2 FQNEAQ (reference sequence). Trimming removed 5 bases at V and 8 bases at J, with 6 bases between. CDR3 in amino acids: CASSGGEKLFF. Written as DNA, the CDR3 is TGTGCCAGCAGCGGCGGCGAAAAACTGTTTTTT.

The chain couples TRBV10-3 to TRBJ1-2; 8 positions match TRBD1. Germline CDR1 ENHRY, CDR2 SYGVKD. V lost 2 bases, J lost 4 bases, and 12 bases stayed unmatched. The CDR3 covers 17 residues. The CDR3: CAISEADREKGGYGYTF. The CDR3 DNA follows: TGTGCCATCAGTGAGGCGGACAGGGAAAAAGGTGGCTATGGCTACACCTTC.

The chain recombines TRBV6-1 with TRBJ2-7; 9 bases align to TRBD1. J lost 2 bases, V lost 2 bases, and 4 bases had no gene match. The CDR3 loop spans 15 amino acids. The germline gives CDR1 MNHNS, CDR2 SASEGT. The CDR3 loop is CASSETGQGAYEQYV. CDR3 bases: TGTGCCAGCAGTGAAACGGGACAGGGAGCCTACGAGCAGTACGTC.